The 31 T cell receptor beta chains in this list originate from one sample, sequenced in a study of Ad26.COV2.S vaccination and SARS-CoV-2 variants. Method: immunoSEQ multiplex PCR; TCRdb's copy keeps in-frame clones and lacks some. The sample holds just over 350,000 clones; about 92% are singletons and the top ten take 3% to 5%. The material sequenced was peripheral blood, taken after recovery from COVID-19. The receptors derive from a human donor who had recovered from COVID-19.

Here the CDR3 reads CASSLVGVNTEAFF. In DNA form, the CDR3 reads TGCGCCAGCAGCTTGGTGGGTGTTAACACTGAAGCTTTCTTT. The chain links TRBV5-1 to TRBJ1-1; no definite D call. Trimming pared 0 bases from V and 2 bases from J, leaving 8 bases between. The CDR3 spans 14 residues. Germline V gene lookup returns CDR1 SGHRS and CDR2 YFSETQ.

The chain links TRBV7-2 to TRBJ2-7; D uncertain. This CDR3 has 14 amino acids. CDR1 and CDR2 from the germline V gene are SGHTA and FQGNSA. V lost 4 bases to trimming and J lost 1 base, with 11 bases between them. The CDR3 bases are TGTGCCAGCAGCTCTGAACCGGTATCCTACGAGCAGTACTTC. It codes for CASSSEPVSYEQYF.

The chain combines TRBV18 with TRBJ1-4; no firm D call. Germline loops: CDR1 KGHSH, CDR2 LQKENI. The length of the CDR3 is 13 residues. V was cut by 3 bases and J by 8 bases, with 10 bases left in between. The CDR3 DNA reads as TGTGCCAGCTCACCGGGAGGAAACGAAAAACTGTTTTTT. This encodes CASSPGGNEKLFF.

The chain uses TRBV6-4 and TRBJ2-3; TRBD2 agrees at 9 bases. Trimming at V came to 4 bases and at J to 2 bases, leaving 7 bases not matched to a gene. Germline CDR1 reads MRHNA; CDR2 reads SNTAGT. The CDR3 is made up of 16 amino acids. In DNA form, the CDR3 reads TGTGCCAGCAGTGCCTTAGCGGGGGCACTCACAGATACGCAGTATTTT. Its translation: CASSALAGALTDTQYF.

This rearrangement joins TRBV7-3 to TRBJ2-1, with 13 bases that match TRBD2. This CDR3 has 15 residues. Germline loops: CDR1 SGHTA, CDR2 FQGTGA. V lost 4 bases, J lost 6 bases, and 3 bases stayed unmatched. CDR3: CASSSGLAGANEQFF. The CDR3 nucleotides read TGTGCCAGCAGCTCTGGACTAGCGGGGGCCAATGAGCAGTTCTTC. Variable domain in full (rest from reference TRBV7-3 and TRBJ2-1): GAGVSQTPSNKVTEKGKYVELRCDPISGHTALYWYRQSLGQGPEFLIYFQGTGAADDSGLPNDRFFAVRPEGSVSTLKIQRTERGDSAVYLCASSSGLAGANEQFFGPGTRLTVL.

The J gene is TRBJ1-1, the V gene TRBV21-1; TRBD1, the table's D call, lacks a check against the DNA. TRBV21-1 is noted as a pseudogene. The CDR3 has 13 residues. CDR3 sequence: CASSRTGSTEAFF. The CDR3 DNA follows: TGTGCCAGCAGTAGGACAGGGAGTACTGAAGCTTTCTTT.

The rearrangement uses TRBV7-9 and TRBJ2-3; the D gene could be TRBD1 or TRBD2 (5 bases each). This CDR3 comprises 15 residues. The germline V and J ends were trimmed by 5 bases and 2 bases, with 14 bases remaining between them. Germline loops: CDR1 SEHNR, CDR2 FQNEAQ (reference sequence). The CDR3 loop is CASSPFGAYTDTQYF. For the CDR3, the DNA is TGTGCCAGCAGCCCTTTCGGGGCCTACACAGATACGCAGTATTTT.

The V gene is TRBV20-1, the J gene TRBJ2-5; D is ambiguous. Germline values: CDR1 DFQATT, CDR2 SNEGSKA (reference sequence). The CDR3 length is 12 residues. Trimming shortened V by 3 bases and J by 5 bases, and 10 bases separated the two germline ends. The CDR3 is CSASGSEETQYF. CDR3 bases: TGCAGTGCTAGTGGCAGTGAGGAGACCCAGTACTTC.

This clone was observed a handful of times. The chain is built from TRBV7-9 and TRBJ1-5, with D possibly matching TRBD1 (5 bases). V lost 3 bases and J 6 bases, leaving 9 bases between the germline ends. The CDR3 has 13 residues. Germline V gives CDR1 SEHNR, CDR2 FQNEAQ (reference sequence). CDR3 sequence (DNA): TGTGCCAGCAGCTTGACAAGGGGTCAGCCCCAGCATTTT. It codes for CASSLTRGQPQHF.

The DNA of the CDR3 is TGTGCCAGTAGTATTGGGGGACAGAGCTCCTACGAGCAGTACTTC. This encodes CASSIGGQSSYEQYF. The chain is built from TRBV19 and TRBJ2-7, with TRBD1 identical over 7 bases. The V gene end was trimmed by 3 bases and the J gene end by 0 bases; junction bases not matched to a gene: 5. This CDR3 has 15 amino acids. Per the germline V gene, CDR1 is LNHDA and CDR2 is SQIVND (reference sequence).

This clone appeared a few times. DNA of the CDR3: TGTGCCAGCAGCGAGGGGACAGGGGAGAATGGGGGCTACACCTTC. Translated, it gives CASSEGTGENGGYTF. The chain carries TRBV9 and TRBJ1-2; 10 bases fit TRBD1. Germline V lookup: CDR1 SGDLS, CDR2 YYNGEE. V shed 3 bases, J shed 8 bases, and the junction held 10 bases outside the gene matches. This CDR3 has 15 amino acids. The variable domain in full, completed from reference TRBV9 and TRBJ1-2, reads DSGVTQTPKHLITATGQRVTLRCSPRSGDLSVYWYQQSLDQGLQFLIQYYNGEERAKGNILERFSAQQFPDLHSELNLSSLELGDSALYFCASSEGTGENGGYTFGSGTRLTVV.

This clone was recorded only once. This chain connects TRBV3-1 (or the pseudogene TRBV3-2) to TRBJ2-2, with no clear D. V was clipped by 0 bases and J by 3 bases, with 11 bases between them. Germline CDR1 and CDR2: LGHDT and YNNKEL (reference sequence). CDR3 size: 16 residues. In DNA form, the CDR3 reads TGTGCCAGCAGCCAAGATTTTGTGTTTTACACCGGGGAGCTGTTTTTT. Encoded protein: CASSQDFVFYTGELFF.

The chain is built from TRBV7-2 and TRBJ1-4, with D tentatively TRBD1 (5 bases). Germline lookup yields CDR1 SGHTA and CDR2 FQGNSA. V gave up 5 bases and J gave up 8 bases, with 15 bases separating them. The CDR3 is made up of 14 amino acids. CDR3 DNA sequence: TGTGCCAGCAGCCTAGTGGGGCTGGGGGAAAAACTGTTTTTT. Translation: CASSLVGLGEKLFF.

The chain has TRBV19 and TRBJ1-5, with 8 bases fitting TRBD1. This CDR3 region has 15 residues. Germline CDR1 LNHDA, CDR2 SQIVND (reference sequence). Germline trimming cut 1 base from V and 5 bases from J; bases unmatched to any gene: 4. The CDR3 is CASSIGQGQDQPQHF. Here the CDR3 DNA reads TGTGCCAGTAGTATAGGACAGGGGCAAGATCAGCCCCAGCATTTT.

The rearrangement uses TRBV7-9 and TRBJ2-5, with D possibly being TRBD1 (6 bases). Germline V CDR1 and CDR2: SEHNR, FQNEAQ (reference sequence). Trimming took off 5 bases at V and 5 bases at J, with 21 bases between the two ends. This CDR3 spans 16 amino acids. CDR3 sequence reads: CASSLTDSPGRETQYF. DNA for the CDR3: TGTGCCAGCAGCCTCACGGACAGCCCTGGCAGGGAGACCCAGTACTTC.

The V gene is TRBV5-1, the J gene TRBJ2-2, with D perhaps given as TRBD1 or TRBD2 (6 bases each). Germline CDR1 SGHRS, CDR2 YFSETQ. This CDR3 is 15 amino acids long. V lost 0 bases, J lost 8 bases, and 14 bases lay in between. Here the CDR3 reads CASSLAERRGGELFF. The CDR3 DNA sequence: TGCGCCAGCAGCTTGGCCGAGAGGAGGGGGGGGGAGCTGTTTTTT.

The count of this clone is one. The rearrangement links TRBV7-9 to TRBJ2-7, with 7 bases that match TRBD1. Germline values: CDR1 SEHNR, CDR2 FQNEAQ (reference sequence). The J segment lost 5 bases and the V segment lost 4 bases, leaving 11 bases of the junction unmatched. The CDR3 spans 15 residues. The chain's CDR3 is CASSSPRQGYHEQYF. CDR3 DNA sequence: TGTGCCAGCAGCTCCCCTAGACAGGGATACCACGAGCAGTACTTC.

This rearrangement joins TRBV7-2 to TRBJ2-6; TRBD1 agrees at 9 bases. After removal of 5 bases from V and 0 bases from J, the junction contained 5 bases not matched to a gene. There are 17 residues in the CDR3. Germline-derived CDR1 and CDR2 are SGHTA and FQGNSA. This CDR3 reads CASSLGTGYSGANVLTF. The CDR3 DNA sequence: TGTGCCAGCAGCCTCGGGACAGGGTACTCTGGGGCCAACGTCCTGACTTTC.

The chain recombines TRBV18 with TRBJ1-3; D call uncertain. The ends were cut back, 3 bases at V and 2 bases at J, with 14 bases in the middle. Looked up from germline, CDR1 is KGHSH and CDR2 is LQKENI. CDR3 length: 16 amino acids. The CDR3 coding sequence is TGTGCCAGCTCACCCACGCAAGGGTGGCCTGGAAACACCATATATTTT. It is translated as CASSPTQGWPGNTIYF.

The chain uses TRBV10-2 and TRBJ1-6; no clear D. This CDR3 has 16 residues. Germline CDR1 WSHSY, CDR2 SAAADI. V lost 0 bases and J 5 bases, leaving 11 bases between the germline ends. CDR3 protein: CASSESQIRDNSPLHF. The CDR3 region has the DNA TGCGCCAGCAGTGAGTCGCAGATACGCGATAATTCACCCCTCCACTTT.

CDR3 nucleotides: TGTGCCAGTAGTATTAGTCCAGAGAACACTGAAGCTTTCTTT. Its protein product is CASSISPENTEAFF. The chain links TRBV19 to TRBJ1-1; D unresolved. This CDR3 spans 14 amino acids. V lost 3 bases and J 1 base, leaving 9 bases between the germline ends. Per the germline V gene, CDR1 is LNHDA and CDR2 is SQIVND (reference sequence).

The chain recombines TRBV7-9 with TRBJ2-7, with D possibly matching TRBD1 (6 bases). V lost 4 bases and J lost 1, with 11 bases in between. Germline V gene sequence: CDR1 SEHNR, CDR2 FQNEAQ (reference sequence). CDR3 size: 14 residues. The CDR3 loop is CASSSRDMSYEQYF. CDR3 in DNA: TGTGCCAGCAGCTCCCGGGACATGTCCTACGAGCAGTACTTC. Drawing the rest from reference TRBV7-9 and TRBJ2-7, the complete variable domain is DTGVSQNPRHKITKRGQNVTFRCDPISEHNRLYWYRQTLGQGPEFLTYFQNEAQLEKSRLLSDRFSAERPKGSFSTLEIQRTEQGDSAMYLCASSSRDMSYEQYFGPGTRLTVT.

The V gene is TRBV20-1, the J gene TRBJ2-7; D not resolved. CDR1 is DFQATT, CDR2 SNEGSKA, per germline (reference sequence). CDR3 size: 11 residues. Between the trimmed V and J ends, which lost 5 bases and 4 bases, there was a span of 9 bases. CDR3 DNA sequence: TGCAGTGCTTTCATAGGGTACGAGCAGTACTTC. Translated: CSAFIGYEQYF.

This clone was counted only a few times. CDR3 sequence reads: CASSYSVPQFNEKLFF. The DNA of the CDR3 is TGTGCCAGCAGTTACTCGGTTCCCCAGTTTAATGAAAAACTGTTTTTT. V gene TRBV6-5 combines with J gene TRBJ1-4; D not certain. Germline CDR1 MNHEY, CDR2 SVGAGI. The CDR3 is 16 amino acids. The germline V and J ends were trimmed by 0 bases and 4 bases, with 12 bases remaining between them.

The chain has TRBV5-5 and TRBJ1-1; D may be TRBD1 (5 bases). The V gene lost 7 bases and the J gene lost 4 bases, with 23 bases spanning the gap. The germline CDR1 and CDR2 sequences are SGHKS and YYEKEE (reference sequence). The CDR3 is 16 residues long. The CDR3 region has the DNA TGTGCCAGCCGCCAATCAGGGATTGCAGGTATCACTGAAGCTTTCTTT. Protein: CASRQSGIAGITEAFF.

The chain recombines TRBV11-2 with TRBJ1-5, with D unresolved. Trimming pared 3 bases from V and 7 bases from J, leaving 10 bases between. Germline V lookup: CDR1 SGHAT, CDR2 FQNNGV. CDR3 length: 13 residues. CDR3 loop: CASSLDPRQPQHF. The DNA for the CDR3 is TGTGCCAGCAGCTTGGACCCCCGACAGCCCCAGCATTTT.

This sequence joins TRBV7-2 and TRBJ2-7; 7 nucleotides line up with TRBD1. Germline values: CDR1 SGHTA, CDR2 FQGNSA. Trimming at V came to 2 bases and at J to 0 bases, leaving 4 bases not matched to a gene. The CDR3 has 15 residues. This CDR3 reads CASSLSRDSSYEQYF. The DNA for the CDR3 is TGTGCCAGCAGCTTAAGTCGGGACAGCTCCTACGAGCAGTACTTC.

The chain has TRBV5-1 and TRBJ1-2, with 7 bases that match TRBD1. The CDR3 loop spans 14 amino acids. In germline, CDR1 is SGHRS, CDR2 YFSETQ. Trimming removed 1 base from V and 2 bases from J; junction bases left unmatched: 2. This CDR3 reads CASSLSRGNYGYTF. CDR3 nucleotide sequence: TGCGCCAGCAGCTTGTCCAGGGGGAACTATGGCTACACCTTC.

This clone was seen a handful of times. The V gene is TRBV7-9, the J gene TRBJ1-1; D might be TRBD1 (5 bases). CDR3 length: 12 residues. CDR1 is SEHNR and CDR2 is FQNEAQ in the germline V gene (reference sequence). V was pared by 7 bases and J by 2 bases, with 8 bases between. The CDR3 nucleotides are TGTGCCAGCATTGGGGCTAACACTGAAGCTTTCTTT. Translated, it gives CASIGANTEAFF.

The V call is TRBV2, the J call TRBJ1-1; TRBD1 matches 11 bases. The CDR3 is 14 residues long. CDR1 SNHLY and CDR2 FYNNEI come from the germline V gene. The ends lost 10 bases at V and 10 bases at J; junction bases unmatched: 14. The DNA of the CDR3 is TGTGCCAACCAGTGGGGGGGACAGGGGGTAGGAGCTTTCTTT. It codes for CANQWGGQGVGAFF.

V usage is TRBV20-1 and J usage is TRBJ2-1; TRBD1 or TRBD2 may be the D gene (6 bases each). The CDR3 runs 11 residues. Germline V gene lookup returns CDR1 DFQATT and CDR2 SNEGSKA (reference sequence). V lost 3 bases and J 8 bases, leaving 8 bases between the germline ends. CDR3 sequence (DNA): TGCAGTGCTAGGGGGGGCCATGAGCAGTTCTTC. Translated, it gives CSARGGHEQFF.